Listed below are T cell receptor beta chains from one sample, sequenced in a study of blood T cells in healthy people across ages. One entry per CDR3 protein, called by TCRdb with MiXCR from the 5' RACE reads. The table shows around 790,000 distinct CDR3 sequences, with roughly 44% occurring only once. Source material: blood. Source of these receptors: a man in his sixties in good health. Both conserved end residues are part of each CDR3. A D gene is named only where the DNA matches it firmly. Some rows have no size entry. The others give once, few or many, or a class for an expanded clone.

CDR3	DNA	D	size	V	J
CASSSLGGTNTGELFF	TGTGCCAGCAGCTCTTTGGGGGGGACTAACACCGGGGAGCTGTTTTTT	TRBD2	NA	TRBV7-2	TRBJ2-2
CASTTGGETQYF	TGTGCCAGCACCACCGGCGGAGAGACCCAGTACTTC	NA	few	TRBV7-9	TRBJ2-5
CASSHAPGQGANTEAFF	TGTGCCAGCAGTCACGCACCAGGACAGGGGGCGAACACTGAAGCTTTCTTT	TRBD1	few	TRBV6-2/TRBV6-3	TRBJ1-1
CSARMGVLPGVPSQETQYF	TGCAGTGCTAGGATGGGGGTCTTACCCGGCGTTCCCTCCCAAGAGACCCAGTACTTC	NA	NA	TRBV20-1	TRBJ2-5
CASSQELQNCDIQYF	TGCGCCAGCAGCCAAGAGTTGCAGAATTGCGACATTCAGTACTTC	NA	NA	TRBV4-3	TRBJ2-4
CASSQTSADMQYF	TGTGCCAGCAGCCAAACTAGCGCGGATATGCAGTATTTT	TRBD2	NA	TRBV7-3	TRBJ2-3
CSAHTSVSSYNEQFF	TGCAGTGCGCACACTAGCGTGAGCTCCTACAATGAGCAGTTCTTC	TRBD2	NA	TRBV20-1	TRBJ2-1
CASSGRGNTEAFF	TGCGCCAGCAGCGGCCGGGGAAACACTGAAGCTTTCTTT	NA	NA	TRBV5-1	TRBJ1-1
CASSQDPGVSYNERFF	TGCGCCAGCAGCCAAGATCCGGGGGTCTCCTACAATGAGCGGTTCTTC	NA	NA	TRBV4-1	TRBJ2-1
CASSPPGTESYEQYF	TGTGCCAGCAGTCCACCTGGGACAGAATCCTACGAGCAGTACTTC	TRBD1	once	TRBV28	TRBJ2-7
CASSQVGNQPQHF	TGTGCCAGCAGCCAAGTAGGCAATCAGCCCCAGCATTTT	NA	NA	TRBV3-1	TRBJ1-5
CASSLGRTLTEAFF	TGTGCCAGCAGTTTGGGGCGGACGTTAACTGAAGCTTTCTTT	NA	NA	TRBV28	TRBJ1-1
CSARDGTGKSYEQYF	TGCAGTGCTAGAGATGGGACGGGGAAATCCTACGAGCAGTACTTC	NA	NA	TRBV20-1	TRBJ2-7
CASSEAFGGESPDTQYF	TGTGCCAGCAGTGAAGCTTTTGGCGGGGAAAGCCCAGATACGCAGTATTTT	NA	NA	TRBV2	TRBJ2-3
CASSIRTGGVYEQYF	TGTGCCAGCTCCATCCGGACAGGGGGCGTCTACGAGCAGTACTTC	TRBD1	NA	TRBV6-1	TRBJ2-7
CSATGRNTGELFF	TGCAGCGCTACCGGGAGAAACACCGGGGAGCTGTTTTTT	NA	NA	TRBV29-1	TRBJ2-2
CAISESGGVGDTQYF	TGTGCCATCAGTGAGTCAGGGGGCGTGGGAGATACGCAGTATTTT	TRBD1	few	TRBV10-3	TRBJ2-3
CASKRGQGQETQYF	TGTGCCAGCAAACGAGGACAGGGACAAGAGACCCAGTACTTC	TRBD1	NA	TRBV2	TRBJ2-5
CSARGDISYSEQFF	TGCAGTGCTAGGGGAGATATCTCCTACAGTGAGCAGTTCTTC	NA	NA	TRBV20-1	TRBJ2-1
CASRGEGGAKNIQYF	TGCGCCAGCAGGGGTGAGGGGGGAGCCAAAAACATTCAGTACTTC	NA	NA	TRBV5-1	TRBJ2-4
CASSDTQTEAFF	TGTGCCAGCAGTGACACACAAACTGAAGCTTTCTTT	NA	NA	TRBV6-4	TRBJ1-1
CASSTDTYGYTF	TGTGCCAGCAGTACAGACACCTATGGCTACACCTTC	NA	NA	TRBV6-6	TRBJ1-2
CASRDSTGTVYGYTF	TGTGCCAGCAGAGATAGTACCGGGACAGTGTATGGCTACACCTTC	TRBD1	once	TRBV6-6	TRBJ1-2
CSVLGRESSYEQYF	TGCAGCGTTTTGGGCCGGGAGAGCTCCTACGAGCAGTACTTC	NA	NA	TRBV29-1	TRBJ2-7
CASSSPGQGERYEQYF	TGTGCCAGCAGTTCCCCCGGGCAGGGGGAAAGGTACGAGCAGTACTTC	TRBD1	NA	TRBV28	TRBJ2-7
CASSDRSYTGELFF	TGTGCCAGCAGCGACAGATCCTACACCGGGGAGCTGTTTTTT	NA	few	TRBV9	TRBJ2-2
CASSLRVRRFF	TGTGCCAGCAGTTTAAGGGTACGACGTTTCTTT	NA	NA	TRBV12-3/TRBV12-4	TRBJ1-1
CASSSLWDTSSRFF	TGTGCCAGCAGTTCCTTATGGGACACCTCATCGCGGTTCTTC	NA	once	TRBV28	TRBJ2-1
CASSSSRAGATETQYF	TGTGCCAGCAGCTCCTCCAGGGCGGGGGCTACGGAGACCCAGTACTTC	NA	NA	TRBV7-2	TRBJ2-5
CAISEKDRSGETQYF	TGTGCCATCAGTGAGAAGGACAGAAGTGGGGAGACCCAGTACTTC	NA	NA	TRBV10-3	TRBJ2-5
CSVEPDTREGAAFF	TGCAGTGTGGAACCGGACACTAGGGAGGGGGCAGCTTTCTTT	TRBD1	few	TRBV20-1	TRBJ1-1
CASSTGQGASGYTF	TGTGCCAGCAGCACCGGACAGGGGGCGAGTGGCTACACCTTC	TRBD1	NA	TRBV5-6	TRBJ1-2